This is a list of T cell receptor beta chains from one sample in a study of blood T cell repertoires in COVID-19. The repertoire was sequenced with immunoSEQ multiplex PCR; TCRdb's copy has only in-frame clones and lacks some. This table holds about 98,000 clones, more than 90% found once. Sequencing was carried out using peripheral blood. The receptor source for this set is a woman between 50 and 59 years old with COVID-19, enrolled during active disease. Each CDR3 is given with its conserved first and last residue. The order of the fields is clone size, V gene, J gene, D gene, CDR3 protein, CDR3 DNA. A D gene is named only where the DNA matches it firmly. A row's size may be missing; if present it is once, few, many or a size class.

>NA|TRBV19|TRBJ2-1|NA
CASNLRGGGYNEQFF
TGTGCCAGTAATCTCAGGGGAGGGGGCTACAATGAGCAGTTCTTC
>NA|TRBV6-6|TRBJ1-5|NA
CASTPRTSDQPQHF
TGTGCCAGCACCCCTCGGACATCCGATCAGCCCCAGCATTTT
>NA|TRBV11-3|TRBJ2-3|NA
CASSLGESWAPDTQYF
TGTGCCAGCAGCTTAGGGGAGTCCTGGGCCCCAGATACGCAGTATTTT
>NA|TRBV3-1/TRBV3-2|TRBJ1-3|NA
CASRGGNTIYF
TGTGCCAGCAGGGGCGGAAACACCATATATTTT
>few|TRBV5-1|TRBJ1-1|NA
CASSLVVNTEAFF
TGCGCCAGCAGCTTGGTAGTAAACACTGAAGCTTTCTTT
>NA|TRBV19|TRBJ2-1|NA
CASSMKRAYNEQFF
TGTGCCAGTAGTATGAAGCGGGCCTACAATGAGCAGTTCTTC
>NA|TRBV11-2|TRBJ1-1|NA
CGTHGIAEAFF
TGTGGGACACACGGAATAGCTGAAGCTTTCTTT
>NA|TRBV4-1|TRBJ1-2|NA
CASSQVLQAIYGYTF
TGCGCCAGCAGCCAAGTGCTACAGGCCATTTATGGCTACACCTTC
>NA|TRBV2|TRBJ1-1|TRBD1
CASRNYDRGAEAFF
TGTGCCAGCAGGAACTACGACAGGGGAGCTGAAGCTTTCTTT
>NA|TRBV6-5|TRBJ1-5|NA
CASSLDGGYQPQHF
TGTGCCAGCAGTCTTGATGGGGGGTATCAGCCCCAGCATTTT
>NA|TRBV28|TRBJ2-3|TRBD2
CASSLMGLSTDTQYF
TGTGCCAGCAGTTTGATGGGACTATCCACAGATACGCAGTATTTT
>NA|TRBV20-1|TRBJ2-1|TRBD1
CSASLGQGYNEQFF
TGCAGTGCTAGTCTCGGACAGGGCTACAATGAGCAGTTCTTC
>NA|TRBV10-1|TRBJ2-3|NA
CASSESATDTDTQYF
TGCGCCAGCAGTGAGTCAGCGACAGACACAGATACGCAGTATTTT
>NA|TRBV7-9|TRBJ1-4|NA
CASSSGTLGEKLFF
TGTGCCAGCAGCTCAGGGACACTAGGGGAAAAACTGTTTTTT
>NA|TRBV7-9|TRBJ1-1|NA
CASSFGGENTEAFF
TGTGCCAGCAGCTTTGGCGGGGAGAACACTGAAGCTTTCTTT
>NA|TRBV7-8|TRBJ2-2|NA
CASSLQGTNTGELFF
TGTGCCAGCAGCTTGCAGGGAACGAACACCGGGGAGCTGTTTTTT
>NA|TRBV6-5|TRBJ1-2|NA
CASSYPGTGYTF
TGTGCCAGCAGTTACCCCGGGACAGGCTACACCTTC
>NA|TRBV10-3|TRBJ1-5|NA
CAISESAYSNQPQHF
TGTGCCATCAGTGAGTCAGCGTACAGCAATCAGCCCCAGCATTTT
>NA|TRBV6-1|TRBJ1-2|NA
CASSEVAAYYGYTF
TGTGCCAGCAGTGAAGTCGCAGCGTACTATGGCTACACCTTC
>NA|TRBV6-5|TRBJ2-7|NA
CASKGHGGHEQYF
TGTGCCAGCAAGGGTCACGGGGGTCACGAGCAGTACTTC
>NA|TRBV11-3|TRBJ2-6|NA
CASSGQSGANVLTF
TGTGCCAGCAGCGGGCAGTCCGGGGCCAACGTCCTGACTTTC
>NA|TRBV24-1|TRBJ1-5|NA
CATSEGGYTGQPQHF
TGTGCCACCAGTGAGGGCGGGTACACTGGGCAGCCCCAGCATTTT
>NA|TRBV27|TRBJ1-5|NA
CASSSRQTTNQPQHF
TGTGCCAGCAGTTCTCGACAGACAACTAATCAGCCCCAGCATTTT
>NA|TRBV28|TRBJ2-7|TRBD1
CASIETGGGYEQYF
TGTGCCAGCATCGAGACAGGGGGCGGTTACGAGCAGTACTTC
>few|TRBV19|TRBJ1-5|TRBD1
CASSIGQGGNQPQHF
TGTGCCAGTAGTATAGGGCAGGGGGGAAATCAGCCCCAGCATTTT
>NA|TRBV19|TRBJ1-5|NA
CASSISGGQPQHF
TGTGCCAGTAGTATATCAGGAGGCCAGCCCCAGCATTTT
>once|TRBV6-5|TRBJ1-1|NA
CASSPRPTQGTEAFF
TGTGCCAGCAGTCCTCGGCCTACTCAGGGCACTGAAGCTTTCTTT
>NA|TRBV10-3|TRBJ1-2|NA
CAISESQGLGGYTF
TGTGCCATCAGTGAGTCGCAGGGGTTGGGTGGCTACACCTTC
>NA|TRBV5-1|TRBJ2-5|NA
CASSQLLLEETQYF
TGCGCCAGCAGCCAACTACTGCTGGAAGAGACCCAGTACTTC
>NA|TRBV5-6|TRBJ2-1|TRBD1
CASRSQGVRAEQFF
TGTGCCAGCAGGTCACAGGGGGTTAGGGCGGAGCAGTTCTTC
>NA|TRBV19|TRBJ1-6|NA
CASALGDSTYNSPLHF
TGTGCCAGTGCTCTCGGAGACAGCACCTATAATTCACCCCTCCACTTT
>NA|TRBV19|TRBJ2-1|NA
CASSMRSGAYGYNEQFF
TGTGCCAGTAGTATGAGGTCAGGGGCATACGGTTACAATGAGCAGTTCTTC
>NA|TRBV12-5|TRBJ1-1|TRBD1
CASGLYGTGERLAEAFF
TGTGCTAGTGGTTTGTACGGGACAGGGGAAAGATTGGCTGAAGCTTTCTTT
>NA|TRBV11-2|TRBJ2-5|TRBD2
CASSDTPRGGTETQYF
TGTGCCAGCAGCGACACGCCTCGCGGGGGGACGGAGACCCAGTACTTC
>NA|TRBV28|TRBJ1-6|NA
CASTSSWSREGSPLHF
TGTGCCAGCACCTCCTCCTGGTCCAGGGAAGGGTCACCCCTCCACTTT
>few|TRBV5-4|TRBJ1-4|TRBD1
CASSFGQGRSEKLFF
TGTGCCAGCAGCTTCGGACAGGGACGCAGTGAAAAACTGTTTTTT
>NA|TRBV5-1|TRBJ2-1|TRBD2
CASSDGTSGNNEQFF
TGCGCCAGCAGCGACGGGACTAGCGGAAACAATGAGCAGTTCTTC
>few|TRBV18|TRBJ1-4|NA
CASSPGGKENEKLFF
TGTGCCAGCTCCCCGGGGGGCAAAGAGAATGAAAAACTGTTTTTT
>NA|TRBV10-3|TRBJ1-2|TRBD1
CAISTGDFNYGYTF
TGTGCCATCAGCACAGGGGACTTTAACTATGGCTACACCTTC
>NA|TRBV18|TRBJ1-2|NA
CASVEGRTNYGYTF
TGTGCCAGCGTTGAAGGGAGGACGAACTATGGCTACACCTTC
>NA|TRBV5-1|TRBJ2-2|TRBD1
CASSSGQLNTGELFF
TGCGCCAGCAGCTCGGGACAGCTGAACACCGGGGAGCTGTTTTTT
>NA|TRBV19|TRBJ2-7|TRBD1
CASSADRATEQYF
TGTGCCAGTAGTGCCGACAGGGCGACTGAGCAGTACTTC